This TCR beta chain appears in the sequencing data of a study of blood T cell repertoires in COVID-19. Study details: T cells, B-cell-depleted T cells, or PBMCs provided the cDNA or gDNA that served as material.

How the authors handled the data: Reference gene primer amplification gave nucleated cell count estimates. Data came from immunoSEQ multiplex PCR; TCRdb stores just in-frame clones and leaves some out. The DNA was the basis for D and trimming; V, J and clone size are from that table. The top ten clones hold 4.6% of a sample with roughly 230,000 clones, roughly nine tenths of them seen once. The V gene's germline CDR1 is ENHRY and CDR2 SYGVKD. The CDR3 extends over 14 amino acids. V was cut by 3 bases and J by 2 bases, with 5 bases left in between. The V call is TRBV10-3, the J call TRBJ2-6; D gene uncertain. Sequencing was carried out using peripheral blood. The receptor was isolated from a woman aged 40 to 50 who had recovered from COVID-19. The CDR3 region is CAISDAAGANVLTF. CDR3 coding DNA: TGTGCCATCAGTGACGCAGCTGGGGCCAACGTCCTGACTTTC.